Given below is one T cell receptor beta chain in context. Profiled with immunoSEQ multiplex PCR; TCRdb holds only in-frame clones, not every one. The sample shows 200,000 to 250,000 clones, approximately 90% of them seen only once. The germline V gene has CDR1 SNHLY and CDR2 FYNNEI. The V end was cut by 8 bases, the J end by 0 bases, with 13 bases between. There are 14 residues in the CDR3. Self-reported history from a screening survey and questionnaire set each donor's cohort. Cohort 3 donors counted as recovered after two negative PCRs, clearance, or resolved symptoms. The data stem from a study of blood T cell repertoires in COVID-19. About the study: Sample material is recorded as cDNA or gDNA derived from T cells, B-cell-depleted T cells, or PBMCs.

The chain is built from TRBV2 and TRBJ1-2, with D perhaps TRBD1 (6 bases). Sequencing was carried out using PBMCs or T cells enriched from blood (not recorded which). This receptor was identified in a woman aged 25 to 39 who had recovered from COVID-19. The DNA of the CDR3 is TGTGCCAGCTCCGGACAGCCACCTAACTATGGCTACACCTTC. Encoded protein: CASSGQPPNYGYTF.